This TCR beta chain is drawn from a study of CXCR3-negative and CXCR3-positive naive CD8 T cells (dated by TCRdb to between 2018 and 2020). At the level of the whole study: In total, some 130 million TRB reads were obtained, or roughly 1.5 +/- 0.3 million reads per library. The diversity and physicochemical repertoire analyses included fewer than twelve donors pooled from two independent experiments. Naive subsets from about 5 donors and memory cells from 3 donors were included in the TRBV-TRBJ cluster analysis.

Including the terminal cysteine and phenylalanine, the CDR3 comprises 14 residues. DNA was not recorded. The germline V gene supplies CDR1 SQVTM and CDR2 ANQGSEA. General findings and caveats noted by the study authors: Naive CXCR3-negative and CXCR3-positive cells from the same donor showed similar TRBV-TRBJ usage, whereas memory cells showed distinct patterns. Because surface CD5, which is linked to self-reactivity in mice, was comparable between the naive subsets, TCR interaction strength was also inferred from TRB CDR3 physicochemical properties. TRB CDR3s from CXCR3-positive naive cells showed higher hydrophobicity (lower Kidera factor 4), lower energy, and higher strength and volume indices than CXCR3-negative naive cells. Both naive subsets had comparably high repertoire diversity, while memory CD8+ T cells had much lower repertoire diversity. Because CXCR3 expression was partially decreased after cryopreservation, freshly isolated PBMCs were used for most assays.

Frequency alone marks this clonotype as medium-sized (0.01 to 0.1%); no count is stored. Its cognate antigen has yet to be identified. Each CD8+ T cell subset was flow-sorted in triplicate, with under 350,000 cells per subset placed directly into RLT lysis buffer. To keep memory contaminants out, a stringent definition of naive CD8+ T cells was applied: CD45RO-CCR7+CD27+CD95-. Standard density gradient centrifugation was used to isolate peripheral blood mononuclear cells from buffy coats. Naive CXCR3-negative and CXCR3-positive CD8+ T cells were flow-sorted on a FACSAria III. Total RNA was extracted from sorted cells with an RNeasy Mini Kit. TCRdb records NextSeq 550 as the sequencer. The Human TCR Profiling Kit (MiLaboratory) was used to prepare UMI-labeled 5' RACE TRB cDNA libraries. The full amount of extracted RNA was used for cDNA synthesis, and the full amount of resulting cDNA was used for PCR amplification. Libraries were prepared in parallel with an identical number of PCR cycles. The authors processed their data as follows. About 53,000 +/- 10,000 unique UMI-labeled TRB cDNA molecules per library were extracted with MIGEC and MiXCR, with at least two reads per UMI required. An average of approximately 40,000 +/- 10,000 functional in-frame TRB CDR3 nucleotide clonotypes without stop codons was found per library. After downsampling to 5000 UMI-labeled TRB molecules per sample, diversity metrics, including normalized Shannon-Wiener and Chao1, were computed in VDJtools. Clonotype-size-weighted physicochemical properties of the central five CDR3 residues (interaction energy, strength, volume and Kidera factor 4) were computed in VDJtools. Through TCRdb reprocessing, the reads give one entry per CDR3 protein sequence; DNA is omitted. The V and J calls here are based on TCRdb, not the publication. This sample's table carries 4,000 to 6,000 distinct CDR3 sequences. The leading ten clones occupy 2% to 3% of the sample.

This TCR derives from a human donor in good health. Some clones in this sample may be carry-over from other donors' samples. Sequencing was done on a sample of naive CXCR3+ CD8+ T cells from blood. Explained via the paper, the cell subset or site label denotes: CD45RO-CCR7+CD27+CD95- naive CD8+ T cells expressing CXCR3 (TNR3+). The chain couples TRBV29-1 to TRBJ2-3; the TCRdb call, TRBD2, lacks DNA for checking. This receptor carries the CDR3 CSVPSGRMSDTQYF.